The text below deals with one TCR beta chain. The target antigen is unknown. This table comes from immunoSEQ multiplex PCR, and its TCRdb copy is limited to in-frame clones, with some not included. Of around 340,000 clones listed, 80% to 90% were seen once; the top ten hold around a tenth. This sample was included in a study of Ad26.COV2.S vaccination and SARS-CoV-2 variants. The CDR3 spans 15 residues. CDR1 is SEHNR, CDR2 FQNEAQ, per germline (reference sequence). Trimming left V 0 bases short and J 5 bases short, with 13 bases between. Regarding the study as a whole: Analytic work on TCR breadth and depth might have understated the full extent of total T cell responses. Comparability of non-spike TCR breadth was observed across vaccine and placebo recipients.

Treatment here: 15 to 20 received Ad26.COV2.S at low or high dose, single or two shots; 5 received placebo; per-sample allocation not given. Sampling happened 63 days after the first vaccine or placebo injection. Recruitment in Boston yielded a donor of adult age, 18-55 years. Here the sequenced sample was peripheral blood, taken in a trial of Ad26.COV2.S vaccine versus placebo. The sequence derives from a person between 18 and 65 years old who received the Ad26.COV2.S COVID-19 vaccine or a placebo. The genes are TRBV7-9 and TRBJ2-5; D possibly corresponds to TRBD1 (6 bases). In DNA, the CDR3 is TGTGCCAGCAGCTTAGCCCCTACAGGGTTGGAGACCCAGTACTTC. Translation: CASSLAPTGLETQYF.